Shown below are 25 T cell receptor beta chains from a single sample sequenced in a study of radiation and T cells in renal cell carcinoma. Time point meaning: blood 4 weeks post-SBRT, at nephrectomy. The treatment denotes: 15 Gy SBRT to primary tumor, nephrectomy 4 weeks later. Measured with immunoSEQ multiplex PCR; TCRdb has only the in-frame clones, and not every one. Of some 64,000 clones listed, 60% to 85% are singletons. This material consisted of blood, taken from a patient whose treatment included radiotherapy and nephrectomy. These TCRs come from a man aged 55 to 69 with renal cell carcinoma.

The CDR3 reads CASSPGSGMNTEAFF. The CDR3 DNA sequence: TGTGCCAGCAGTCCCGGGAGTGGGATGAACACTGAAGCTTTCTTT. This chain joins TRBV27 and TRBJ1-1; D gene uncertain. The CDR3 consists of 15 residues. The V end lost 5 bases, the J end lost 0 bases, and 13 bases lay between the germline ends. Per the germline V gene, CDR1 is MNHEY and CDR2 is SMNVEV (reference sequence).

This clone was observed a few times. The chain employs TRBV11-2 and TRBJ1-2; possibly TRBD1 for D (6 bases). Trimming stripped 1 base from V and 0 bases from J, with 12 bases between. CDR1 SGHAT and CDR2 FQNNGV come from the germline V gene. CDR3 length equals 16 residues. In DNA form, the CDR3 reads TGTGCCAGCAGCTTAGGGGGGGCAGCTGCTAACTATGGCTACACCTTC. Protein product: CASSLGGAAANYGYTF.

This chain joins TRBV7-7 and TRBJ1-1; 10 bases match TRBD1. In germline, CDR1 is SSHAT, CDR2 FNYEAQ (reference sequence). V lost 5 bases, J lost 7 bases, and 4 bases stayed unmatched. The CDR3 totals 13 residues. CDR3 region: CASSLRTGGEAFF. In DNA form, the CDR3 reads TGTGCCAGCAGCCTTCGGACAGGGGGTGAAGCTTTCTTT.

This clone was seen a few times. The chain employs TRBV29-1 and TRBJ1-1; D is undetermined. Germline V gene lookup returns CDR1 SQVTM and CDR2 ANQGSEA. Deletions cut 6 bases from V and 3 bases from J, with 11 bases between. This CDR3 contains 12 residues. The CDR3 loop is CSVVPHDTEAFF. For the CDR3, the DNA is TGCAGCGTAGTCCCCCACGACACTGAAGCTTTCTTT.

This chain joins TRBV27 and TRBJ2-4; 11 nucleotides match TRBD2. V lost 5 bases, J lost 0 bases, and 3 bases stayed unmatched. The CDR3 is made up of 16 amino acids. In germline, CDR1 is MNHEY, CDR2 SMNVEV (reference sequence). CDR3 nucleotide sequence: TGTGCCAGCAGTCAGACTAGCGGGGTAGCCAAAAACATTCAGTACTTC. This sequence encodes CASSQTSGVAKNIQYF.

The chain combines TRBV18 with TRBJ1-2; D is unresolved. The CDR3 loop spans 12 amino acids. Germline lookup yields CDR1 KGHSH and CDR2 LQKENI. Trimming removed 2 bases at V and 7 bases at J, with 8 bases between. CDR3 amino acids: CASSPGSAGYTF. CDR3 sequence (DNA): TGTGCCAGCTCACCAGGATCCGCTGGCTACACCTTC.

This clone was detected once. The chain combines TRBV5-1 with TRBJ1-2; unclear D gene. The V end lost 0 bases, the J end lost 0 bases, and 9 bases lay between the germline ends. CDR3 length equals 15 residues. The germline gives CDR1 SGHRS, CDR2 YFSETQ. DNA of the CDR3: TGCGCCAGCAGCTTGGTAACGGATGCTAACTATGGCTACACCTTC. Translated: CASSLVTDANYGYTF.

V is TRBV6-5 and J is TRBJ2-7, with D possibly matching TRBD1 (5 bases). This CDR3 is 15 amino acids long. Trimming left V 7 bases short and J 0 bases short, with 16 bases between. Per germline, CDR1 MNHEY and CDR2 SVGAGI. In nucleotides, the CDR3 is TGTGCCAGCACCTACGGAAAGGGGATCTCCTACGAGCAGTACTTC. The encoded protein is CASTYGKGISYEQYF.

This sequence joins TRBV10-1 and TRBJ2-1; either TRBD1 or TRBD2 may fit D (5 bases each). V lost 4 bases to trimming and J lost 5 bases, with 15 bases between them. CDR3 length equals 15 residues. Per the germline V gene, CDR1 is WNHNN and CDR2 is SYGVQD (reference sequence). In DNA form, the CDR3 reads TGCGCCAGCAGTGGTCCGGGGCGATTGGACAATGAGCAGTTCTTC. This encodes CASSGPGRLDNEQFF.

About this clone: An end of the junction does not agree with germline; a read error may underlie this. This chain links TRBV6-6 with TRBJ1-2; D remains ambiguous. Germline V lookup: CDR1 MNHNY, CDR2 SVGAGI (reference sequence). The CDR3 is 15 amino acids. CDR3 nucleotide sequence: TGTGCCAGCAGTCACTCTGCACTATCTAACTATGGCTACACCTTC. Protein: CASSHSALSNYGYTF.

The rearrangement uses TRBV11-2 and TRBJ2-5; D possibly corresponds to TRBD1 (6 bases). This CDR3 region has 13 residues. Trimming took off 3 bases at V and 5 bases at J, with 10 bases between the two ends. CDR1 and CDR2 (germline): SGHAT, FQNNGV. CDR3 bases: TGTGCCAGCAGCTTTGGGGGCGAGGAGACCCAGTACTTC. Its translation: CASSFGGEETQYF.

This rearrangement joins TRBV9 to TRBJ1-1; weak D call: TRBD1 (6 bases). CDR3 length: 14 amino acids. The germline gives CDR1 SGDLS, CDR2 YYNGEE. V lost 4 bases, J lost 3 bases, and 13 bases lay in between. The CDR3 protein is CASSTAGGYTEAFF. CDR3 coding DNA: TGTGCCAGCAGCACTGCTGGGGGCTACACTGAAGCTTTCTTT.

The rearrangement joins TRBV13 to TRBJ2-2; 14 bases agree with TRBD2. V trimming: 6 bases; J trimming: 7 bases; junction bases outside the gene matches: 19. CDR3 length: 20 amino acids. Germline V gene lookup returns CDR1 PRHDT and CDR2 FYEKMQ (reference sequence). The CDR3 reads CASRSTGTLTSGRADGELFF. CDR3 in DNA: TGTGCCAGCAGATCTACCGGGACACTGACTAGCGGGAGGGCCGACGGGGAGCTGTTTTTT.

V gene TRBV19 combines with J gene TRBJ2-7; the match to TRBD1 covers 10 bases. The ends lost 6 bases at V and 4 bases at J; junction bases unmatched: 6. CDR1 is LNHDA, CDR2 SQIVND, per germline (reference sequence). This CDR3 is built from 14 residues. CDR3 DNA: TGTGCCAGTAGAAAACCGGGACAGGGGTACGAGCAGTACTTC. It is translated as CASRKPGQGYEQYF. The full variable domain, rest sourced from reference TRBV19 and TRBJ2-7, is DGGITQSPKYLFRKEGQNVTLSCEQNLNHDAMYWYRQDPGQGLRLIYYSQIVNDFQKGDIAEGYSVSREKKESFPLTVTSAQKNPTAFYLCASRKPGQGYEQYFGPGTRLTVT.

This clone has a handful of counts. The V call is TRBV5-1, the J call TRBJ1-2; no clear D. Germline V gene sequence: CDR1 SGHRS, CDR2 YFSETQ. V lost 4 bases, J lost 0 bases, and 13 bases lay in between. This CDR3 contains 15 residues. The CDR3 loop reads CASSREAGPNYGYTF. The CDR3 bases are TGCGCCAGCAGCAGAGAGGCGGGTCCTAACTATGGCTACACCTTC.

The chain links TRBV19 to TRBJ1-2; no clear D. The CDR3 is 14 residues long. The germline V gene encodes CDR1 LNHDA and CDR2 SQIVND (reference sequence). The V end lost 3 bases, the J end lost 4 bases, and 12 bases lay between the germline ends. Written as DNA, the CDR3 is TGTGCCAGTAGTATTGAGGGTAGCGTCTATGGCTACACCTTC. This sequence encodes CASSIEGSVYGYTF.

This clone occurred a few times. This rearrangement joins TRBV30 to TRBJ1-1; D is unresolved. The CDR3 consists of 14 residues. Trimming cost V 0 bases and J 6 bases, with 14 bases left between them. Germline lookup yields CDR1 GTSNPN and CDR2 SVGIG (reference sequence). The CDR3 region is CAWSVGGRGAEAFF. The CDR3 region has the DNA TGTGCCTGGAGTGTGGGCGGCCGAGGCGCTGAAGCTTTCTTT.

The genes are TRBV7-2 and TRBJ2-5; 8 nucleotides align to TRBD2. The CDR3 extends over 15 amino acids. V gave up 4 bases and J gave up 2 bases; unmatched junction bases: 6. Germline loops: CDR1 SGHTA, CDR2 FQGNSA. CDR3 sequence reads: CASSYAPGGQETQYF. In nucleotides, the CDR3 is TGTGCCAGCAGCTACGCTCCGGGAGGGCAAGAGACCCAGTACTTC.

This rearrangement joins TRBV12-5 to TRBJ1-2; D perhaps matches TRBD1 (5 bases). Germline V gives CDR1 LGHNT, CDR2 FRNRAP. V lost 1 base and J 8 bases, leaving 8 bases between the germline ends. This CDR3 comprises 12 residues. The CDR3 sequence: CASGLAWDGYTF. In DNA, the CDR3 is TGTGCTAGTGGTTTGGCCTGGGACGGCTACACCTTC.

This sequence joins TRBV5-6 and TRBJ2-3; D unresolved. CDR1 and CDR2 (germline): SGHDT, YYEEEE. V lost 0 bases and J 5 bases, leaving 10 bases between the germline ends. The CDR3 sequence is 14 residues long. Here the CDR3 reads CASSLERLQDTQYF. The CDR3 bases are TGTGCCAGCAGCTTGGAAAGGTTACAAGATACGCAGTATTTT.

The rearrangement links TRBV25-1 to TRBJ1-3; possible D gene TRBD1, 5 bases. The CDR3 is 15 amino acids. CDR1 and CDR2 from the germline V gene are MGHDK and SYGVNS. V was shortened by 1 base and J by 4 bases, with 11 bases between the two germline ends. The CDR3 reads CASSEFKGSGNTIYF. In DNA, the CDR3 is TGTGCCAGCAGTGAATTTAAGGGGTCGGGAAACACCATATATTTT.

Details on this clone: This CDR3 is also generated by other DNA sequences in the sample. The chain is built from TRBV11-3 and TRBJ2-7; D is unclear. V dropped 5 bases and J dropped 1 base, with 12 bases sitting between them. CDR1 is SGHNT, CDR2 YENEEA, per germline. CDR3 length: 14 residues. CDR3 nucleotide sequence: TGTGCCAGCAGCCCCCGTGGCGGTTCCTACGAGCAGTACTTC. Translated, it gives CASSPRGGSYEQYF.

The chain employs TRBV30 and TRBJ1-1; D unclear. CDR3 length: 14 residues. Deletions cut 0 bases from V and 4 bases from J, with 12 bases between. The germline V gene encodes CDR1 GTSNPN and CDR2 SVGIG (reference sequence). The CDR3 reads CAWSVRWDGTEAFF. In nucleotides, the CDR3 is TGTGCCTGGAGTGTAAGATGGGATGGCACTGAAGCTTTCTTT.

This clone was counted between two and nine times. V is TRBV18 and J is TRBJ1-5; D might be TRBD1 (6 bases). The CDR3 runs 14 residues. V shed 2 bases and J shed 3 bases, with 8 bases lying between them. Germline CDR1 is KGHSH and CDR2 is LQKENI. CDR3 bases: TGTGCCAGCTCACCATCAGGGGACAATCAGCCCCAGCATTTT. As protein: CASSPSGDNQPQHF.

The CDR3 here is CASSGMDRGPIETQYF. Written as DNA, the CDR3 is TGTGCCAGCAGTGGAATGGACAGGGGGCCGATAGAGACCCAGTACTTC. The chain recombines TRBV2 with TRBJ2-5; 11 bases match TRBD1. Losses at the gene ends were 4 bases for V and 4 bases for J; bases not matched to a gene: 8. The CDR3 consists of 16 residues. Germline CDR1 and CDR2: SNHLY and FYNNEI.